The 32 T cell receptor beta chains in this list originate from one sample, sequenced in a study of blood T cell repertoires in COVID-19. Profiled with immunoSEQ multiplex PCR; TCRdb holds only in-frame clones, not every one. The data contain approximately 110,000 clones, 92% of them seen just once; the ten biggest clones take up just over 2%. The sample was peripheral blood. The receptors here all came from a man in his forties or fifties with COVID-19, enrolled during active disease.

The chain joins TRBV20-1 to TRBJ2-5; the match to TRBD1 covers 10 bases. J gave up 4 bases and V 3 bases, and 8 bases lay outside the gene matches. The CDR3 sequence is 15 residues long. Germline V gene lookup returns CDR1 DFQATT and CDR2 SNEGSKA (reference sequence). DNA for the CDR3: TGCAGTGCTAGTCCCGGGACAGGGGTTGGAGAGACCCAGTACTTC. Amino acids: CSASPGTGVGETQYF.

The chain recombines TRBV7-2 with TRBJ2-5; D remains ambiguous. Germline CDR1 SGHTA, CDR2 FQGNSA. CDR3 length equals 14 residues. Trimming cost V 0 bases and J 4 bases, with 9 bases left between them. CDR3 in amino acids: CASSLAVLRETQYF. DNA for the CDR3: TGTGCCAGCAGCTTAGCGGTCCTTAGAGAGACCCAGTACTTC.

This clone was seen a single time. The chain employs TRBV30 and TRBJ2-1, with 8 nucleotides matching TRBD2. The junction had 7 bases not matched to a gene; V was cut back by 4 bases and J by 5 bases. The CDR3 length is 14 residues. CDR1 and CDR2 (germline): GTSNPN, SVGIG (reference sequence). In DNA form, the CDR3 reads TGTGCCTGGACTGTAGCGGGAAGCCACAATGAGCAGTTCTTC. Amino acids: CAWTVAGSHNEQFF.

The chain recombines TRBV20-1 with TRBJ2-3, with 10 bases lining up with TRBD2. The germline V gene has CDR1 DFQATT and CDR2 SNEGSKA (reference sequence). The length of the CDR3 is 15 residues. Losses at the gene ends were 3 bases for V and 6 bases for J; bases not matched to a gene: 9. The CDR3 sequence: CSASPLAGVFDTQYF. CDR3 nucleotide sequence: TGCAGTGCTAGTCCCCTAGCGGGAGTTTTCGATACGCAGTATTTT.

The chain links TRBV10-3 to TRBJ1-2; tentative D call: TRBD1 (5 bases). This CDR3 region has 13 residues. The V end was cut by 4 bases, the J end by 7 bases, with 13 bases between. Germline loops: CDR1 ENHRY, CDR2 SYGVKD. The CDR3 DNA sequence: TGTGCCATCAGTGCGGGGGAGAAAGGTGGCTACACCTTC. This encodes CAISAGEKGGYTF.

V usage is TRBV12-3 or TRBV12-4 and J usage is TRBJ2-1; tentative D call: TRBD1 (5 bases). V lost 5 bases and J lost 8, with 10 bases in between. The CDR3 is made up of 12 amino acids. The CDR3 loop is CASSRGVYEQFF. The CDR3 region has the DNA TGTGCCAGCAGTAGGGGTGTCTATGAGCAGTTCTTC.

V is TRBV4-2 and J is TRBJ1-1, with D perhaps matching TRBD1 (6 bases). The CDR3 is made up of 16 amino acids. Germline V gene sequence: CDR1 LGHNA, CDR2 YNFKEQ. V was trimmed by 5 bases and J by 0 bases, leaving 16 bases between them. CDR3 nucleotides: TGTGCCAGCAGCGACGGTACTACAGGGTTGAACACTGAAGCTTTCTTT. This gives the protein CASSDGTTGLNTEAFF.

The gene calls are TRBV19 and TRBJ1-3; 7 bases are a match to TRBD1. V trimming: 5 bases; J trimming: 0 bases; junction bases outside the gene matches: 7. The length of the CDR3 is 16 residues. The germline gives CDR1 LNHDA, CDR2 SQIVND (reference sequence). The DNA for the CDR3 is TGTGCCAGTAGTCTCCTGACAGGGAGCTCTGGAAACACCATATATTTT. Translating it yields CASSLLTGSSGNTIYF.

The DNA of the CDR3 is TGTGCCATCAGTGGACAGAGCCGGGCTCTTGAGACCCAGTACTTC. Residues: CAISGQSRALETQYF. V and J are TRBV10-3 and TRBJ2-5; tentative D call: TRBD1 (5 bases). The CDR3 has 15 amino acids. Germline V gene sequence: CDR1 ENHRY, CDR2 SYGVKD. The V end lost 4 bases, the J end lost 5 bases, and 17 bases lay between the germline ends.

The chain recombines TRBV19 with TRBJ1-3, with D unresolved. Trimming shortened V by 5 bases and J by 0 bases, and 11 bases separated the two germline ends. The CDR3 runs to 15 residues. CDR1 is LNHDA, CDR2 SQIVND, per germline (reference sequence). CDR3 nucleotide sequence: TGTGCCAGTAGTCCGGGTTCCTACTCTGGAAACACCATATATTTT. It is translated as CASSPGSYSGNTIYF.

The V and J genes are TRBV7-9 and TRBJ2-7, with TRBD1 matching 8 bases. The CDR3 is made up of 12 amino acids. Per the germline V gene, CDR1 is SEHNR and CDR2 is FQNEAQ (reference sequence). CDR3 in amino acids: CASSFETGALNV. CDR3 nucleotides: TGTGCCAGCAGCTTTGAGACAGGGGCGTTGAACGTC.

The CDR3 sequence is CASSQRVTEAFF. The CDR3 DNA sequence: TGTGCCAGCAGCCAACGGGTCACTGAAGCTTTCTTT. The chain carries TRBV3-1 (or the pseudogene TRBV3-2) and TRBJ1-1; D remains ambiguous. Germline CDR1 LGHDT, CDR2 YNNKEL (reference sequence). The CDR3 runs to 12 residues. Trimming removed 2 bases from V and 4 bases from J, with 5 bases in between.

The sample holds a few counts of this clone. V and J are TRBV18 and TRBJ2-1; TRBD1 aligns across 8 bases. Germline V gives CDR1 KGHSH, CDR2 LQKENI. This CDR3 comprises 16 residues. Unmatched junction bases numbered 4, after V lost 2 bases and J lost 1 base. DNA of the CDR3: TGTGCCAGCTCACCAGGGACAGGAAGGTCCTACAATGAGCAGTTCTTC. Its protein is CASSPGTGRSYNEQFF.

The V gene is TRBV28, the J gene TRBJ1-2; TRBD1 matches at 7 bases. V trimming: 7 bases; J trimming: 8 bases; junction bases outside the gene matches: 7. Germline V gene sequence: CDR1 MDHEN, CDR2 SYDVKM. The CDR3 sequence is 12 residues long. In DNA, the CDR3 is TGTGCCAGCACACAGGGGAGTCGGGGCTACACCTTC. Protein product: CASTQGSRGYTF.

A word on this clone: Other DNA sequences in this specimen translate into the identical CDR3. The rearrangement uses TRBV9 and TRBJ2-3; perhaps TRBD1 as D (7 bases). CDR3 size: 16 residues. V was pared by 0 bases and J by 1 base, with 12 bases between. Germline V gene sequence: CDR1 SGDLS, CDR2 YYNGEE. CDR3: CASSVEGRGGTDTQYF. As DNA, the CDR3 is TGTGCCAGCAGCGTAGAAGGCAGGGGGGGCACAGATACGCAGTATTTT. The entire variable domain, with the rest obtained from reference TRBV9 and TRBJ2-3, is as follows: DSGVTQTPKHLITATGQRVTLRCSPRSGDLSVYWYQQSLDQGLQFLIQYYNGEERAKGNILERFSAQQFPDLHSELNLSSLELGDSALYFCASSVEGRGGTDTQYFGPGTRLTVL.

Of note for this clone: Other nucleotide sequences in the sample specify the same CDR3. As DNA, the CDR3 is TGTGCCAGCAGCCAGGACAGGGGTAATGAAAAACTGTTTTTT. Translated: CASSQDRGNEKLFF. The chain employs TRBV7-2 and TRBJ1-4; 9 bases agree with TRBD1. V shed 5 bases and J 4 bases; nucleotides not matched to a gene: 2. CDR1 is SGHTA and CDR2 is FQGNSA in the germline V gene. The CDR3 contains 14 residues.

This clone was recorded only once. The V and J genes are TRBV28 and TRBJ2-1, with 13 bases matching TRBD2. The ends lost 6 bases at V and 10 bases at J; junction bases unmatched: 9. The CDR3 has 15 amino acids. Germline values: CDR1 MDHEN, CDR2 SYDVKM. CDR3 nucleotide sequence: TGTGCCAGCAGCCCTGGACTAGCGGGAGTAGTCGAGCAGTTCTTC. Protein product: CASSPGLAGVVEQFF.

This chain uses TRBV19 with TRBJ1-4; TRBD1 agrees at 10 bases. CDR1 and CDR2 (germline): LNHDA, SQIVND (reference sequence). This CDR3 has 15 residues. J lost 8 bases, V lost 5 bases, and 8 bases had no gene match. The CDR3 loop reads CASSPSGTGEEKLFF. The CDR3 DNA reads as TGTGCCAGTAGTCCATCTGGGACAGGGGAGGAAAAACTGTTTTTT.

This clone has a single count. The CDR3 protein is CASSFAGTANTEAFF. The CDR3 nucleotides read TGCGCCAGCAGCTTTGCCGGGACAGCGAACACTGAAGCTTTCTTT. J is TRBJ1-1 and V is TRBV5-1; TRBD1 matches 7 bases. Germline CDR1 and CDR2: SGHRS and YFSETQ. Germline trimming cut 2 bases from V and 1 base from J; bases unmatched to any gene: 5. The CDR3 is made up of 15 amino acids.

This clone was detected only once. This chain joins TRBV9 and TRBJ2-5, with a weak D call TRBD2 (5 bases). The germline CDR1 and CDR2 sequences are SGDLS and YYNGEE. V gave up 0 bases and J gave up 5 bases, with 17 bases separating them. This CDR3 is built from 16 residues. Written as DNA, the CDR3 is TGTGCCAGCAGCGTAGGGGGAGACCCCTCTCAGGAGACCCAGTACTTC. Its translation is CASSVGGDPSQETQYF.

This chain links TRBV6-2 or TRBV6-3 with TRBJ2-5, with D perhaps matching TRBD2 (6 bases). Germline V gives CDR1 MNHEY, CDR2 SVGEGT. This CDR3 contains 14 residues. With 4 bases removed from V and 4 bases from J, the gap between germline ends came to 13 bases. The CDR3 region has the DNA TGTGCCAGCAGTTCCCCCGGGAGAGGAGAGACCCAGTACTTC. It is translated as CASSSPGRGETQYF.

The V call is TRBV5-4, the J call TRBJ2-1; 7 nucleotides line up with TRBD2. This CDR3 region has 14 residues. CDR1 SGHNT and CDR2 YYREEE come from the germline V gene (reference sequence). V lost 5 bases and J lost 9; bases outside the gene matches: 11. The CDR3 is CASSWGGRGTEQFF. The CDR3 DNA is TGTGCCAGCAGTTGGGGAGGGCGGGGCACTGAGCAGTTCTTC.

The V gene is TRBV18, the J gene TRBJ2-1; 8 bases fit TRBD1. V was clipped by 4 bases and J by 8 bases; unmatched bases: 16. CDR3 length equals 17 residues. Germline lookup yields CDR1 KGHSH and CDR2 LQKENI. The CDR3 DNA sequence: TGTGCCAGCTCACTTACCCGACAGGGGTGGTTTAACGATGAGCAGTTCTTC. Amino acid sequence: CASSLTRQGWFNDEQFF.

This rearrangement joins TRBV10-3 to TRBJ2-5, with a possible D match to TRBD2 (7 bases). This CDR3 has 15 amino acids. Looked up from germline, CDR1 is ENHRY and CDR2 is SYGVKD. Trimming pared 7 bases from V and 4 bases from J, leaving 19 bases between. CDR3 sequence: CAIKKGGESGETQYF. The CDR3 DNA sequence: TGTGCCATCAAAAAAGGGGGGGAGTCGGGAGAGACCCAGTACTTC.

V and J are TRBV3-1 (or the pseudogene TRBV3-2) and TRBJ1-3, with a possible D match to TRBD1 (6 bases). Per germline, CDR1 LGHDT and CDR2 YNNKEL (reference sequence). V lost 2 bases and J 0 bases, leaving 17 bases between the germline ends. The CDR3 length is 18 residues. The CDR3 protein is CASSQKSRGLLSGNTIYF. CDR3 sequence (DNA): TGTGCCAGCAGCCAAAAGAGCAGGGGTCTTCTCTCTGGAAACACCATATATTTT.

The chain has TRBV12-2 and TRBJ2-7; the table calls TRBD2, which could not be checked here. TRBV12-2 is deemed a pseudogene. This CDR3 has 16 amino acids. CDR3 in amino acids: CASRLDCQREFYEQYF. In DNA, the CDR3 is TGTGCAAGTCGCTTAGATTGCCAGCGGGAGTTCTACGAGCAGTACTTC.

The CDR3 here is CASSQTGDTQYF. CDR3 nucleotide sequence: TGTGCCAGCAGTCAAACGGGGGATACGCAGTATTTT. The chain couples TRBV12-3 or TRBV12-4 to TRBJ2-3, with TRBD2 as a possible D gene (5 bases). The ends were cut back, 5 bases at V and 6 bases at J, with 9 bases in the middle. This CDR3 is built from 12 residues.

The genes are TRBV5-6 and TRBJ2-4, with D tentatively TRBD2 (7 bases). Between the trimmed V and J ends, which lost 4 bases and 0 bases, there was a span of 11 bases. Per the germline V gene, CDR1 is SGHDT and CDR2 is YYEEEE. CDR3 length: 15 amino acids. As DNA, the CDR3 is TGTGCCAGCAGCAGACGGGGGGCAGCCAAAAACATTCAGTACTTC. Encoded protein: CASSRRGAAKNIQYF.

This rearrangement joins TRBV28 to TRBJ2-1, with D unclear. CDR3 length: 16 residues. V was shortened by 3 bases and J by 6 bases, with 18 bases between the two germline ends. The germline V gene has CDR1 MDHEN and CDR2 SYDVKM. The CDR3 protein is CASSFPPGDSGNEQFF. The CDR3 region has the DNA TGTGCCAGCAGTTTCCCCCCCGGTGATTCGGGCAATGAGCAGTTCTTC.

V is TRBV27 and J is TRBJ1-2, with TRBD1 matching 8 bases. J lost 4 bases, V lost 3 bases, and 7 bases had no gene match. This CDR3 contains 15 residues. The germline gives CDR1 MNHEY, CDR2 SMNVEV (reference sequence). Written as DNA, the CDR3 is TGTGCCAGCAGTTTTCTTGGGACAGGTGGCTATGGCTACACCTTC. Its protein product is CASSFLGTGGYGYTF.

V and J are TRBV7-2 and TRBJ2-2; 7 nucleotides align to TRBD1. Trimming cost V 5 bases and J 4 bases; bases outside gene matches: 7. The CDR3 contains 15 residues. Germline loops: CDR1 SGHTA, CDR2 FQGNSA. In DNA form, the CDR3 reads TGTGCCAGCAGCCCGGGACAGTCGGGCACCGGGGAGCTGTTTTTT. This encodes CASSPGQSGTGELFF.

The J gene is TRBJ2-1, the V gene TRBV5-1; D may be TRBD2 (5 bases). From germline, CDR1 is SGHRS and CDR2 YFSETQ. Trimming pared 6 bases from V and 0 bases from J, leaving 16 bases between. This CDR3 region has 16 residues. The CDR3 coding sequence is TGCGCCAGCAAAGGCATGAGCGGCAGCTCCTACAATGAGCAGTTCTTC. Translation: CASKGMSGSSYNEQFF.